This TCR beta chain is from a study of graft-versus-host responses after intestinal transplantation (dated by TCRdb to the early 2020s). A note on the overall study: The transplants that recipients got were multivisceral, liver-intestinal, or isolated intestinal. The cohort enrolled some 25 intestinal transplant recipients including one retransplant, and a few patients lacking pretransplant specimens were excluded. Donor T cell macrochimerism was defined as a peak of at least 4% donor T cells among recipient peripheral blood mononuclear cells. Rather than going through the commercial service, samples from three later patients were sequenced in-house on an Illumina MiSeq and processed with MiXCR. To identify alloreactive clones, pre-transplant mixed lymphocyte reaction products were sequenced and compared with unstimulated pre-transplant donor and recipient T cells. Bulk TCR-beta CDR3 sequencing was used to track graft-versus-host and host-versus-graft alloreactive T cell clones in the graft, circulation and bone marrow after intestinal transplantation. All recipients received anti-thymocyte globulin induction followed by maintenance tacrolimus and steroids for three to four years.

Dithiothreitol, EDTA incubations and collagenase D digestion were used to isolate intraepithelial and lamina propria lymphocytes from graft specimens. Serial intestinal graft biopsy specimens collected up to 600 days after transplant underwent bulk TCR-beta sequencing. On this clone itself: Its specific antigen is unknown. Nothing much larger sits one base from this clone, and base qualities are not available.

Study-wide findings and limitations: GvH clones were found in recipient bone marrow, and some of the GvH clones appeared earlier in ileal mucosa or blood, which is consistent with an intestinal mucosal origin. The relatively low number and heterogeneity of intestinal transplant patients limited the conclusions. In the allografts of patients with donor T cell macrochimerism, GvH to HvG T cell clonal ratios were high. Early after transplant, peak levels of circulating GvH clones were found to be associated with declines in HvG clones.

The library was produced with the immunoSEQ multiplex PCR assay. High-throughput TCR-beta CDR3 sequencing of genomic DNA from most patients was performed by Adaptive Biotechnologies. Concerning the study's data processing: Adaptive's ImmunoSEQ software supplied the TCR sequencing data for under 20 patients, while MiXCR and VDJtools were used to process a few other patients. CDR3 nucleotide sequences shared by donor and recipient were removed because the origin of these sequences could not be assigned. At least 2-fold expansion over unstimulated cells and a minimum CFSE-low frequency of 0.002% (template counts) or 0.001% (read counts) were required for clones to be classified as alloreactive. A clone was considered mappable if detected in the sequenced pre-transplant spleen, lymph node, or MLR CFSE-low populations of the donor or recipient. Cumulative frequency of alloreactive clones was calculated as a percentage of all sequences weighted by copy number. The table was pulled from immuneACCESS by TCRdb, which kept in-frame rearrangements only. Such tables lose some clones; where checked, under half of the loss comes from unresolved V genes, and the rest has no known cause. That table is the source of V, J and clone size, and D and trimming were worked out from the DNA. The sample table lists about 15,000 clones, about two thirds of them with a count of one. 20% to 25% of the sample is in the top ten clones.

The CDR3 starts with the cysteine, ends with the phenylalanine, and has 15 residues. The kept DNA is CDR3 alone, 45 bases in frame from the first base. Relative to germline, V is missing 6 bases and J is missing 2 bases, with 5 bases of the junction outside any gene match. Per the germline V gene (reference sequence), SEHNR is the CDR1 and FQNEAQ is the CDR2. The origin of this receptor is a human patient who received an intestinal transplant, so some T cells may come from the graft donor. The sample consisted of ileum tissue, taken 700 to 800 days after intestinal transplantation. In this chain, TRBV7-9 is recombined with TRBJ2-7, and 12 junction bases match TRBD2. The CDR3 protein: CASRQTSGSTYEQYF. DNA sequence: TGTGCCAGCAGGCAGACTAGCGGGAGTACCTACGAGCAGTACTTC.